Below are 5 T cell receptor beta chains sequenced from a single sample in a study of T cells in localized non-small cell lung cancer. This table comes from immunoSEQ multiplex PCR, and its TCRdb copy is limited to in-frame clones, with some not included. The sample comprises about 46,000 clones, 65% to 90% of which are singletons, and approximately 17% rests with the top ten. The material was peripheral blood mononuclear cells, obtained before any cancer treatment. Receptor source: a man between 35 and 75 years old with stage III lung adenocarcinoma.

This chain uses TRBV10-3 with TRBJ1-1, with 9 bases identical to TRBD1. This CDR3 has 14 residues. After removal of 4 bases from V and 8 bases from J, the junction contained 8 bases not matched to a gene. CDR1 ENHRY and CDR2 SYGVKD come from the germline V gene. CDR3 protein: CAISGDRGGVEAFF. The CDR3 region has the DNA TGTGCCATCAGTGGCGACAGGGGGGGGGTAGAAGCTTTCTTT.

The chain employs TRBV30 and TRBJ2-3, with D possibly matching TRBD1 (6 bases). The germline gives CDR1 GTSNPN, CDR2 SVGIG (reference sequence). The CDR3 runs 18 residues. Trimming left V 2 bases short and J 5 bases short, with 26 bases between. In DNA, the CDR3 is TGTGCCTGGAGTTTAAGGATGGTCTGGGGGCTTTATAAAGATACGCAGTATTTT. Protein sequence: CAWSLRMVWGLYKDTQYF.

The chain links TRBV11-2 to TRBJ2-4; 8 bases are shared with TRBD1. With V trimmed by 0 bases and J by 4 bases, 14 bases remained unmatched. Germline CDR1 SGHAT, CDR2 FQNNGV. CDR3 length: 19 residues. CDR3: CASSLDLAGQGTKKNIQYF. CDR3 DNA sequence: TGTGCCAGCAGCTTAGACTTGGCAGGACAGGGAACGAAGAAAAACATTCAGTACTTC.

The chain uses TRBV6-8 and TRBJ2-5; 9 nucleotides match TRBD2. The CDR3 extends over 18 amino acids. The germline gives CDR1 MNHGY, CDR2 SAAAGT. V gave up 6 bases and J gave up 2 bases; unmatched junction bases: 16. The CDR3 loop reads CASSLGVPRGGTQETQYF. As DNA, the CDR3 is TGTGCCAGCAGCCTAGGGGTCCCGCGGGGGGGGACGCAAGAGACCCAGTACTTC.

The chain links TRBV9 to TRBJ2-5; D is uncertain. This CDR3 contains 14 residues. Germline-derived CDR1 and CDR2 are SGDLS and YYNGEE. Trimming took 0 bases from V and 5 from J, leaving 11 bases between them. For the CDR3, the DNA is TGTGCCAGCAGCGTAGGGCTGACCATCGAGACCCAGTACTTC. Protein product: CASSVGLTIETQYF.